This is a list of T cell receptor beta chains from one sample in a study of a mutant IDH1 vaccine in newly diagnosed glioma. TCRdb keeps only in-frame clones here, not all; method: immunoSEQ multiplex PCR. Of about 50,000 clones in the sample, roughly 78% were seen once. For these TCRs, the target antigens are not known. Sequenced material: PBMCs, taken from a glioma patient whose treatment included an IDH1 peptide vaccine. These receptors originate from a man in his forties or fifties with glioma. Both conserved end residues are part of each CDR3. D genes are given only for firm matches. Rows give clone size only sometimes, using once, few, many, or a class for an expanded clone.

TGTGCCAGCAGCTTGGCAGGGCAAACTGAAGCTTTCTTT	CASSLAGQTEAFF	-	TRBV7-8	-	TRBJ1-1
TGTGCCAGCAGCCATAGCGGGCGTTCCTACGAGCAGTACTTC	CASSHSGRSYEQYF	-	TRBV14	TRBD2	TRBJ2-7
TGTGCCACCAGCAGCCCATCCGGGGGCACTGAAGCTTTCTTT	CATSSPSGGTEAFF	once	TRBV15	-	TRBJ1-1
TGTGCCAGCAGCATAACAGAAAACATTCAGTACTTC	CASSITENIQYF	-	TRBV7-2	-	TRBJ2-4
TGTGCCTGGATGTACAGAGGGAATGGCTACACCTTC	CAWMYRGNGYTF	-	TRBV30	-	TRBJ1-2
TGTGCCAGCAACCCGGACAGAGCCTATGGGGACTACGAGCAGTACTTC	CASNPDRAYGDYEQYF	-	TRBV28	-	TRBJ2-7
TGCGCCAGCAGCTTGGGGGCTAGCGGGGTCCTCCTCTACGAGCAGTACTTC	CASSLGASGVLLYEQYF	-	TRBV5-1	TRBD2	TRBJ2-7
TGTGCCAGCAGCTTGACGACAGGTTTCGAAGCTTTCTTT	CASSLTTGFEAFF	few	TRBV7-6	-	TRBJ1-1
TGTGCCAGCGGCAATCAGGGAGGCTATGGCTACACCTTC	CASGNQGGYGYTF	-	TRBV6-5	-	TRBJ1-2
TGTGCCAGCAGCCCGGACAACTCTGGAAACACCATATATTTT	CASSPDNSGNTIYF	-	TRBV7-2	-	TRBJ1-3
TGTGCCAGCAGCTTCCGGGACAGCCAAGCAACTAATGAAAAACTGTTTTTT	CASSFRDSQATNEKLFF	-	TRBV9	TRBD1	TRBJ1-4
TGCGCCAGCAGCCAAGAGTTACAGGATGCATCCTACAATGAGCAGTTCTTC	CASSQELQDASYNEQFF	-	TRBV4-3	-	TRBJ2-1
TGTGCCAGCAGCTTGTCGGCCAGCCTGAACACTGAAGCTTTCTTT	CASSLSASLNTEAFF	-	TRBV5-5	-	TRBJ1-1
TGCAGCGTTGACGCAACAGGGGCCGATCTGAACACTGAAGCTTTCTTT	CSVDATGADLNTEAFF	-	TRBV29-1	TRBD1	TRBJ1-1
TGTGCCTGGAGTGTAACGAGCTTCGGTGAAGCTTTCTTT	CAWSVTSFGEAFF	-	TRBV30	-	TRBJ1-1
TGTGCCAGCAGCTTATTAGGAAATCAGCCCCAGCATTTT	CASSLLGNQPQHF	-	TRBV13	-	TRBJ1-5
TGTGCCAGCAGCTTGTTAGCGGGGGCCCTCACTAGCACAGATACGCAGTATTTT	CASSLLAGALTSTDTQYF	-	TRBV5-8	TRBD2	TRBJ2-3
TGTGCTAGTGGTTTGGTTCCCACCGGGGAGCTGTTTTTT	CASGLVPTGELFF	-	TRBV12-5	-	TRBJ2-2
TGTGCCAGCAGCGTAGTCAGGGCCACTGAAGCTTTCTTT	CASSVVRATEAFF	-	TRBV5-6	-	TRBJ1-1
TGCGCCAGCAGCCCCGGATTCTCTGGAAACACCATATATTTT	CASSPGFSGNTIYF	-	TRBV4-3	-	TRBJ1-3
TGTGCCAGCAGCTTGGGGGGGACTCTGAATCAGCCCCAGCATTTT	CASSLGGTLNQPQHF	-	TRBV5-8	-	TRBJ1-5
TGTGCCAGCAGCTTGTTGGGACAGGGGGCGCGCGGCTACACCTTC	CASSLLGQGARGYTF	few	TRBV5-4	TRBD1	TRBJ1-2
TGTGCCAGCAGTTACGGGGACGAGCAGTACTTC	CASSYGDEQYF	once	TRBV6-6	-	TRBJ2-7
TGTGCCAGTAGTACCGCGGGACTAGGCAGGGAGACCCAGTACTTC	CASSTAGLGRETQYF	once	TRBV19	TRBD2	TRBJ2-5
TGTGCCAGCAGCTTGGATGGGACTAGCGGTAGTGAGCAGTTCTTC	CASSLDGTSGSEQFF	once	TRBV5-4	TRBD2	TRBJ2-1
TGTGCCAGCAGCCGTTCTGGGGGGACCTACGAGCAGTACTTC	CASSRSGGTYEQYF	few	TRBV5-6	-	TRBJ2-7
TGTGCCAGCATTATCAGAGGTACGAACACCGGGGAGCTGTTTTTT	CASIIRGTNTGELFF	-	TRBV6-1	-	TRBJ2-2
TGTGCCAGCAGTTACTCGAGTACAGCTACCAACTATGGCTACACCTTC	CASSYSSTATNYGYTF	once	TRBV6-5	-	TRBJ1-2